This T cell receptor beta chain derives from a study of beta chain features in type 1 diabetes listed by TCRdb under 2018. For the wider study: No differences in mean age, gender distribution, total cell number or subset yield were found between patients and healthy donors. A total of 85 million to 140 million sorted cells were examined across all samples, and a strong correlation was observed between cell number per subset and RNA yield. Regulatory and stem cell-like memory subsets were isolated from only 8 patients and roughly eight healthy donors, whereas naive and central memory subsets came from all 30 or so donors. The study compared TCRB repertoires of sorted circulating CD4+ T cell subsets between recently diagnosed type 1 diabetes patients and matched healthy donors.

All of the isolated RNA was reverse transcribed with the High Capacity cDNA Reverse Transcription Kit, so expressed TCRB transcripts were sequenced. Deep immunoSEQ sequencing was applied to naive, central memory and regulatory T cell samples, giving an average of roughly 3.5 million total reads per sample. Sorted cells were lysed in RLT buffer and RNA was extracted with DNase-treated RNeasy Micro or Mini kits, depending on cell number. To prevent cross-contamination, each cell subset was processed individually, whereas patient and healthy donor samples were processed jointly. Using the immunoSEQ multiplex PCR, TCRB sequences were amplified from cDNA into 87-bp fragments spanning the CDR3 region. Sequencing of the amplicons was performed on the Illumina HiSeq platform. On the authors' methods: PCR bias was computationally corrected using synthetic template baselines, reads within Hamming distance 2 were collapsed, and singletons that could not be merged were discarded. Reads were aligned to IMGT to assign V, D and J genes, CDR3 length, and insertions or deletions at six rearrangement sites. Within each subset, clonotype counts were normalized to sorted cell number, after which true diversity and Gini coefficients were computed with the tcR R package. Repertoire sharing was quantified using the overlap coefficient calculated on TCRB nucleotide sequences. Out-of-frame TCRB sequences from naive cells were analyzed as a proxy for the pre-selection repertoire. In its TCRdb copy, this immuneACCESS table keeps in-frame sequences only and misses some clones. Where compared with another copy, unresolved V genes explain less than half of these, and the others have no known cause. Clone size and the V and J calls come from that table; the DNA yielded D and trimming. The sample table records a few hundred thousand clones; 10% to 15% of these occur just once. The ten largest clones take up around 0.01% of the sample.

The table lists this clone with a few counts. Its recognized antigen is unknown. No much larger clone is present one base from it, and per-base qualities are unavailable. Study-level results and caveats: Sequencing cDNA rather than genomic DNA could over-represent highly expressing activated cells, although activation and CD3 levels did not differ between groups. Only small numbers of individuals were included in the HLA sub-analyses, which left unresolved whether HLA type had any influence on TCRB rearrangement. A moderate but significant shortening of TCRB CDR3 length was observed in type 1 diabetes patients in all four CD4+ subsets. Shorter templates might be favored by PCR, yet because patient and control samples were amplified and corrected together, any such skew would affect both groups equally. At VDJ recombination sites, patients with type 1 diabetes made fewer insertions and deleted more nucleotides, a pattern implying thymic rearrangement abnormalities. Naive, central memory and regulatory TCRB repertoires appeared more similar among patients than among healthy donors.

Each donor gave one peripheral blood draw, roughly 0.12 L on average, collected into heparinised tubes. Naive, central memory, regulatory and stem cell-like memory CD4+ T cells were sorted on a BD FACSAria II using a panel including CD45RO, CCR7, CD25, CD127, CD95 and CD27. A purity above 95% was achieved for all sorted populations. Right away, PBMCs were isolated by Lymphoprep density gradient centrifugation and were stained directly, with no culture step. So that batch effects would be minimized, each experiment stained and sorted samples in pairs, pairing one healthy donor with one patient. At the junction V is shortened by 2 bases and J by 4 bases, with 11 bases in between. From the cysteine up to the phenylalanine, the CDR3 has a length of 14 residues. Solely the CDR3 DNA is kept, with 42 bases framed from the first base. The germline V gene yields MDHEN for CDR1 and SYDVKM for CDR2.

The chain links TRBV28 with TRBJ1-2; D gene: possibly TRBD1, on 6 matching bases. This receptor was obtained from a young woman with type 1 diabetes. Sequencing was done on a sample of naive CD4+ T cells from blood. In light of the paper, this sample's cell subset or site label describes: true naive CD4+ T cells. The DNA reads as follows: TGTGCCAGCAGTTTAGGGGCGGGGGCCTATGGCTACACCTTC. Its amino acids are CASSLGAGAYGYTF.